This T cell receptor beta chain originates from a study of blood T cell repertoires in COVID-19. Study context: T cells, B-cell-depleted T cells, or PBMCs provided the cDNA or gDNA that served as material.

The CDR3 covers 13 residues. CDR1 is MNHEY, CDR2 SMNVEV, per germline (reference sequence). Trimming cost V 6 bases and J 7 bases, with 13 bases left between them. Clinical history as reported by participants underpinned cohort assignment. What the recovered Cohort 3 donors had was two negative PCRs, clearance, or symptom resolution. Study processing details: Reference gene primer amplification gave estimated nucleated cell counts. The assay was immunoSEQ multiplex PCR, and TCRdb's table has in-frame clones only and misses some. D and trimming come from the DNA, and the V and J calls and clone size come from that table. The repertoire includes 250,000 or so clones, approximately 80% of them detected once, and under 2% sits in the top ten.

The TCR comes from a man aged 60 to 75 who had recovered from COVID-19. The chain links TRBV27 to TRBJ2-1; D gene unclear. Sequencing used PBMCs or T cells enriched from blood (not recorded which). CDR3 sequence (DNA): TGTGCCAGCAGATCCTTAGGAGAGAATGAGCAGTTCTTC. This encodes CASRSLGENEQFF.